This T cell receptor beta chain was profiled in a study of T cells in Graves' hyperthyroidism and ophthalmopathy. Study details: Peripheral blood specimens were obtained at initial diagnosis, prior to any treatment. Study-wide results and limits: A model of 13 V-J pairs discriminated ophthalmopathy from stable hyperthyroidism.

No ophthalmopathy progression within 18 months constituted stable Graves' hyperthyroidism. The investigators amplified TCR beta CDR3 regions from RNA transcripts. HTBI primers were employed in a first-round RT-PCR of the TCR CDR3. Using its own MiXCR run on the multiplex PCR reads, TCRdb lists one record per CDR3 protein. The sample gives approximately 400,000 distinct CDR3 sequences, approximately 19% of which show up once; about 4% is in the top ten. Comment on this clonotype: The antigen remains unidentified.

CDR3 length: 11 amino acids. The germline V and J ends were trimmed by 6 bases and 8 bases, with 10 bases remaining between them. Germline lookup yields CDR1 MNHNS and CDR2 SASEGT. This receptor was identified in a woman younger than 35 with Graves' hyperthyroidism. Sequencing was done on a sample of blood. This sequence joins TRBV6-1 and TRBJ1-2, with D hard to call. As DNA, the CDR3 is TGTGCCAGCAGCGTCGAGAGGGGCTACACCTTC. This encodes CASSVERGYTF.